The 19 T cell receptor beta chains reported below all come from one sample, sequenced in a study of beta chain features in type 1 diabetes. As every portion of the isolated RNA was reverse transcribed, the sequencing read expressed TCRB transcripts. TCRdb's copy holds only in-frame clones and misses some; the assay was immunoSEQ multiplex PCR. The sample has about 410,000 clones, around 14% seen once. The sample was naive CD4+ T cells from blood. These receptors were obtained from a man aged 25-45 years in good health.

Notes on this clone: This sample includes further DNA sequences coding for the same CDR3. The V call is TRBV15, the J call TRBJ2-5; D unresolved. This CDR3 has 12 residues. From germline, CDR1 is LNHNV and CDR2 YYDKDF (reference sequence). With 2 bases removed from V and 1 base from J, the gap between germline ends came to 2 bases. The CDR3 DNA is TGTGCCACCAGCAGACTCCAAGAGACCCAGTACTTC. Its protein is CATSRLQETQYF.

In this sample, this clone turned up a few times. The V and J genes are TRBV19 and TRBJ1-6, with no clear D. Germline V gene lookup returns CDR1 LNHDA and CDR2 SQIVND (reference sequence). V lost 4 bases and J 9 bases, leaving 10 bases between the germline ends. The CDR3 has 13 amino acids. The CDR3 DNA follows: TGTGCCAGTAGTACCTTGGGTGTTTCACCCCTCCACTTT. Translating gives CASSTLGVSPLHF.

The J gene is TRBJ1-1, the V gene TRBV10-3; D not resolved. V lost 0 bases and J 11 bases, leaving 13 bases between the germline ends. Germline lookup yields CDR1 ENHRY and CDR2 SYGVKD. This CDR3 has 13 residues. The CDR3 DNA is TGTGCCATCAGTGAGTCTACATCCCTGGGGGCTTTCTTT. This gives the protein CAISESTSLGAFF.

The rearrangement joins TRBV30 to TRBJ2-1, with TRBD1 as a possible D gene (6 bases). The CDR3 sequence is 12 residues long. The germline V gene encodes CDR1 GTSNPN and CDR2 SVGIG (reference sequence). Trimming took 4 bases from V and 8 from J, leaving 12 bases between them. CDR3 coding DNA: TGTGCCTGGAAAACAGGGAAATATGAGCAGTTCTTC. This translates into CAWKTGKYEQFF.

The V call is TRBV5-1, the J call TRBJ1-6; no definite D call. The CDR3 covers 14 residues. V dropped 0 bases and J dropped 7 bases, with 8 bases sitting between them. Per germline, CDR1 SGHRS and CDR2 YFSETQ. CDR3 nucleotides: TGCGCCAGCAGCTTGGACATCGGGAATTCACCCCTCCACTTT. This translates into CASSLDIGNSPLHF.

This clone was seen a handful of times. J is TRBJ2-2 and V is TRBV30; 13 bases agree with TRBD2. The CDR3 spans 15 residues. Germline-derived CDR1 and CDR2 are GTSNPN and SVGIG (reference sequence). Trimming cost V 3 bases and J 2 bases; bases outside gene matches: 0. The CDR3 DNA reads TGTGCCTGGAGGGGACTAGCGGGAAACACCGGGGAGCTGTTTTTT. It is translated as CAWRGLAGNTGELFF.

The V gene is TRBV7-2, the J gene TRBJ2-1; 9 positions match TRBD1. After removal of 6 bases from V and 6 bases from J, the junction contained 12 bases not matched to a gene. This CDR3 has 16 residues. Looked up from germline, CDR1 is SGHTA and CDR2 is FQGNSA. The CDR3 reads CASRPPEGQGPNEQFF. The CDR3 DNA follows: TGTGCCAGCAGACCACCAGAGGGACAGGGTCCCAATGAGCAGTTCTTC.

The CDR3 region has the DNA TGTGCCACCAGCAGAGACCGACTTAGCGGGAGCTCCTACAATGAGCAGTTCTTC. It specifies CATSRDRLSGSSYNEQFF. The V call is TRBV15, the J call TRBJ2-1, with 9 bases fitting TRBD2. The V and J ends lost 0 bases and 0 bases, in that order; junction bases with no gene match: 6. CDR1 is LNHNV and CDR2 is YYDKDF in the germline V gene (reference sequence). This CDR3 has 18 residues.

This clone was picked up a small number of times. CDR3 DNA sequence: TGTGCCAGCAGCTGGAAGGGTGACGGGGGCGTCACAGATACGCAGTATTTT. Translated: CASSWKGDGGVTDTQYF. The chain links TRBV7-6 to TRBJ2-3; D tentatively reads TRBD1 or TRBD2 (6 bases each). Germline V gives CDR1 SGHVS, CDR2 FNYEAQ. The CDR3 runs 17 residues. V shed 4 bases and J shed 2 bases, with 19 bases lying between them.

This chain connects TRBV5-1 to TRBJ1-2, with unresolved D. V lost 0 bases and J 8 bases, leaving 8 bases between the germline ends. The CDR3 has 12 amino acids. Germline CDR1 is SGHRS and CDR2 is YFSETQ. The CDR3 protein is CASSLDLLGYTF. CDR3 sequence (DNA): TGCGCCAGCAGCTTGGACCTATTAGGCTACACCTTC.

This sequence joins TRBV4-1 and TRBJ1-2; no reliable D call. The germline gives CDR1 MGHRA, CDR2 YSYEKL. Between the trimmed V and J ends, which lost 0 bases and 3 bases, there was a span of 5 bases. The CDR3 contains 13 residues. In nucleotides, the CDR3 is TGCGCCAGCAGCCAAGAAGGGTACTATGGCTACACCTTC. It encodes CASSQEGYYGYTF.

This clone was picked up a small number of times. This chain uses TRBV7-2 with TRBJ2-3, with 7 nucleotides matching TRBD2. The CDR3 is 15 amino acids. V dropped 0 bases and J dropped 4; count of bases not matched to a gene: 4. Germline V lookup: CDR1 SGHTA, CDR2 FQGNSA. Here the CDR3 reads CASSLAGGYADTQYF. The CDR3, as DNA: TGTGCCAGCAGCTTAGCGGGAGGGTATGCAGATACGCAGTATTTT.

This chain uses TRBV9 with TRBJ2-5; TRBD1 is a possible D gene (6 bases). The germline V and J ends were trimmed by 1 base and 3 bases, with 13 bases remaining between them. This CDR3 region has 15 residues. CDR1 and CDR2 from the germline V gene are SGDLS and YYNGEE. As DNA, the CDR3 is TGTGCCAGCAGCGTATCTACAGGGTTGGAAGAGACCCAGTACTTC. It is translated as CASSVSTGLEETQYF.

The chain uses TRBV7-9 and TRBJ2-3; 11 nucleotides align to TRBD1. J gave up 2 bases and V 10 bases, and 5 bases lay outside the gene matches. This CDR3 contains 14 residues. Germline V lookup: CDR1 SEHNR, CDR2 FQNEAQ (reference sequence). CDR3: CANGQGASTDTQYF. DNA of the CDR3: TGTGCCAACGGACAGGGGGCCTCCACAGATACGCAGTATTTT.

CDR3 sequence (DNA): TGTGCCAGCAGCTTAGAAGGGACTAGCGGGATTGTGGACGAGCAGTACGTC. Its protein is CASSLEGTSGIVDEQYV. V gene TRBV7-2 combines with J gene TRBJ2-7; TRBD2 agrees at 13 bases. The CDR3 sequence is 17 residues long. V was clipped by 1 base and J by 5 bases; unmatched bases: 8. Germline CDR1 SGHTA, CDR2 FQGNSA.

This CDR3 is CASSLTEGPSETQYF. For the CDR3, the DNA is TGTGCCAGCAGCTTAACGGAGGGACCTTCGGAGACCCAGTACTTC. The rearrangement links TRBV7-9 to TRBJ2-5, with a possible D match to TRBD2 (6 bases). In germline, CDR1 is SEHNR, CDR2 FQNEAQ (reference sequence). CDR3 length: 15 residues. Trimming removed 2 bases at V and 5 bases at J, with 15 bases between.

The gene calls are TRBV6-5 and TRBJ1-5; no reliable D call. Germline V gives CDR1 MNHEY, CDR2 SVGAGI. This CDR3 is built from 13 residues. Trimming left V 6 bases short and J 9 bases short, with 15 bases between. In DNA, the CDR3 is TGTGCCAGCAGCGAATCCGGGAGGCGGCCCCAGCATTTT. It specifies CASSESGRRPQHF.

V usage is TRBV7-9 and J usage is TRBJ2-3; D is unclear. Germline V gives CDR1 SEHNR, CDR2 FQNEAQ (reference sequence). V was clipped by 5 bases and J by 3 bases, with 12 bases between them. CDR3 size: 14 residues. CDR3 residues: CASSQIGATDTQYF. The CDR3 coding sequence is TGTGCCAGCAGCCAAATAGGCGCAACAGATACGCAGTATTTT.

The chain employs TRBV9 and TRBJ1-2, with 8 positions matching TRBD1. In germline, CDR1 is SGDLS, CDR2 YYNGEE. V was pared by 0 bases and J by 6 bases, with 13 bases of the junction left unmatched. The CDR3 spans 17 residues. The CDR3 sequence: CASSVDMRGTGQDGYTF. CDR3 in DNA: TGTGCCAGCAGCGTAGACATGAGAGGGACAGGCCAGGATGGCTACACCTTC.